One sample yielded the 31 T cell receptor beta chains listed below, sequenced in a study of PD-1 blockade in classical Hodgkin lymphoma. Using immunoSEQ multiplex PCR, the repertoire was profiled, and TCRdb retains in-frame clones only, with some absent. This sample has some 21,000 clones, with around 81% found just once. Indicated time point: newly diagnosed, previously untreated cHL patient sample. Magnetic negative selection served to purify CD4+ T cells out of PBMCs that had been thawed. Sequenced material: CD4+ T cells from blood. The source of these receptors is a human donor with classical Hodgkin lymphoma.

This clone appeared a few times. The chain couples TRBV2 to TRBJ2-3, with 7 bases that match TRBD2. The germline V gene encodes CDR1 SNHLY and CDR2 FYNNEI. The CDR3 extends over 16 amino acids. J lost 2 bases, V lost 2 bases, and 7 bases had no gene match. CDR3 loop: CASSERAGETTDTQYF. CDR3 nucleotides: TGTGCCAGCAGTGAAAGGGCGGGAGAAACCACAGATACGCAGTATTTT.

J is TRBJ2-3 and V is TRBV13; unclear D gene. The V and J ends lost 2 bases and 2 bases respectively, with 14 bases between them. Looked up from germline, CDR1 is PRHDT and CDR2 is FYEKMQ (reference sequence). The CDR3 has 16 amino acids. CDR3 protein: CASSLYEVMLTDTQYF. Written as DNA, the CDR3 is TGTGCCAGCAGCTTATACGAGGTCATGCTCACAGATACGCAGTATTTT.

J is TRBJ1-2 and V is TRBV18, with unresolved D. V lost 6 bases, J lost 4 bases, and 12 bases lay in between. CDR3 length equals 13 residues. Germline V CDR1 and CDR2: KGHSH, LQKENI. The CDR3 protein is CASSVQNGYGYTF. The CDR3 DNA is TGTGCCAGCTCGGTCCAGAATGGCTATGGCTACACCTTC.

The rearrangement uses TRBV15 and TRBJ2-3; weak D call: TRBD2 (6 bases). Per the germline V gene, CDR1 is LNHNV and CDR2 is YYDKDF (reference sequence). The CDR3 loop spans 15 amino acids. With 0 bases removed from V and 3 bases from J, the gap between germline ends came to 10 bases. Here the CDR3 reads CATSRDRTITDTQYF. CDR3 bases: TGTGCCACCAGCAGAGACAGGACTATTACAGATACGCAGTATTTT.

This chain links TRBV19 with TRBJ1-5, with unresolved D. Trimming left V 5 bases short and J 2 bases short, with 13 bases between. CDR3 length equals 15 residues. Germline lookup yields CDR1 LNHDA and CDR2 SQIVND (reference sequence). In DNA form, the CDR3 reads TGTGCCAGTAGTGCCCAAACTTGGGGCAATCAGCCCCAGCATTTT. Its protein is CASSAQTWGNQPQHF.

V usage is TRBV7-8 and J usage is TRBJ2-7; possibly TRBD1 for D (6 bases). The CDR3 contains 14 residues. Looked up from germline, CDR1 is SGHVS and CDR2 is FQNEAQ. The V end lost 2 bases, the J end lost 0 bases, and 8 bases lay between the germline ends. The CDR3 DNA reads TGTGCCAGCAGCTTAAGAGGGGGCTCCTACGAGCAGTACTTC. Its protein is CASSLRGGSYEQYF.

The chain employs TRBV28 and TRBJ2-7, with D perhaps TRBD1 (6 bases). V was trimmed by 7 bases and J by 0 bases, leaving 16 bases between them. The CDR3 covers 15 residues. CDR1 and CDR2 (germline): MDHEN, SYDVKM. The CDR3 loop reads CASTNPTGLSYEQYF. The DNA for the CDR3 is TGTGCCAGCACGAACCCTACAGGGCTCTCCTACGAGCAGTACTTC.

The chain links TRBV5-1 to TRBJ1-2, with D unclear. In germline, CDR1 is SGHRS, CDR2 YFSETQ. This CDR3 is built from 16 residues. Deletions cut 1 base from V and 0 bases from J, with 13 bases between. The CDR3: CASSLTPPSTNYGYTF. The CDR3 DNA follows: TGCGCCAGCAGCTTGACCCCCCCCAGCACTAACTATGGCTACACCTTC.

CDR3 bases: TGTGCCAGCAAGCGGACTAGCGGGAAGGATACGCAGTATTTT. Its protein is CASKRTSGKDTQYF. This chain uses TRBV6-5 with TRBJ2-3; the match to TRBD2 covers 12 bases. J was trimmed by 6 bases and V by 7 bases; bases with no gene match: 5. The CDR3 length is 14 residues. Germline V gives CDR1 MNHEY, CDR2 SVGAGI.

This chain connects TRBV5-6 to TRBJ2-3; 9 nucleotides align to TRBD2. This CDR3 is 15 amino acids long. Germline CDR1 reads SGHDT; CDR2 reads YYEEEE. J lost 6 bases, V lost 0 bases, and 5 bases had no gene match. CDR3 amino acids: CASSLGLAERDTQYF. Here the CDR3 DNA reads TGTGCCAGCAGCTTGGGACTAGCGGAGCGGGATACGCAGTATTTT.

The chain joins TRBV5-1 to TRBJ1-1; no clear D gene. The CDR3 covers 14 residues. V was clipped by 0 bases and J by 1 base, with 7 bases between them. The germline gives CDR1 SGHRS, CDR2 YFSETQ. The CDR3 nucleotides are TGCGCCAGCAGCTTGGGGGGTGAGAACACTGAAGCTTTCTTT. It specifies CASSLGGENTEAFF.

V gene TRBV5-6 combines with J gene TRBJ2-4; TRBD2 matches at 7 bases. The CDR3 has 14 amino acids. In germline, CDR1 is SGHDT, CDR2 YYEEEE. J lost 7 bases, V lost 0 bases, and 4 bases had no gene match. The CDR3: CASSLAGGWNIQYF. CDR3 nucleotides: TGTGCCAGCAGCTTGGCCGGGGGGTGGAACATTCAGTACTTC.

The rearrangement links TRBV10-1 to TRBJ1-1, with D hard to call. Trimming took off 6 bases at V and 1 base at J, with 9 bases between the two ends. Germline V gives CDR1 WNHNN, CDR2 SYGVQD (reference sequence). The CDR3 is 13 residues long. The DNA for the CDR3 is TGCGCCAGCAGGGGATTAGAGAACACTGAAGCTTTCTTT. As protein: CASRGLENTEAFF.

This chain connects TRBV18 to TRBJ2-3; TRBD2 agrees at 14 bases. The junction had 3 bases not matched to a gene; V was cut back by 2 bases and J by 5 bases. The CDR3 runs to 16 residues. Germline CDR1 reads KGHSH; CDR2 reads LQKENI. CDR3: CASSPGLAGGIDTQYF. The CDR3 nucleotides are TGTGCCAGCTCACCAGGACTAGCGGGAGGAATAGATACGCAGTATTTT.

The gene calls are TRBV6-5 and TRBJ2-3; tentatively, D is TRBD2 (5 bases). The V end lost 6 bases, the J end lost 0 bases, and 10 bases lay between the germline ends. CDR1 is MNHEY and CDR2 is SVGAGI in the germline V gene. The CDR3 is 14 residues long. The CDR3 protein is CASSRTSSTDTQYF. CDR3 in DNA: TGTGCCAGCAGCCGGACTTCTAGCACAGATACGCAGTATTTT.

As DNA, the CDR3 is TGCGCCAGCAGGAGCTCTGGAAACACCATATATTTT. The encoded protein is CASRSSGNTIYF. The chain combines TRBV10-1 with TRBJ1-3; no clear D gene. The CDR3 extends over 12 amino acids. Trimming stripped 6 bases from V and 0 bases from J, with 3 bases between. The germline V gene has CDR1 WNHNN and CDR2 SYGVQD (reference sequence).

This chain joins TRBV5-4 and TRBJ1-4; D is perhaps TRBD1 (5 bases). Germline CDR1 and CDR2: SGHNT and YYREEE (reference sequence). Trimming shortened V by 3 bases and J by 1 base, and 13 bases separated the two germline ends. This CDR3 is 16 amino acids long. This CDR3 reads CASSSQGEGTNEKLFF. The CDR3 nucleotides read TGTGCCAGCAGCTCCCAGGGAGAGGGAACTAATGAAAAACTGTTTTTT.

The rearrangement joins TRBV19 to TRBJ2-5; either TRBD1 or TRBD2 may fit D (5 bases each). CDR3 length equals 15 residues. Germline V gives CDR1 LNHDA, CDR2 SQIVND (reference sequence). Trimming stripped 2 bases from V and 5 bases from J, with 15 bases between. The CDR3 loop is CASSITSGGVETQYF. CDR3 in DNA: TGTGCCAGTAGTATAACGTCTGGGGGAGTGGAGACCCAGTACTTC. The full variable domain, with the rest looked up from reference TRBV19 and TRBJ2-5, is DGGITQSPKYLFRKEGQNVTLSCEQNLNHDAMYWYRQDPGQGLRLIYYSQIVNDFQKGDIAEGYSVSREKKESFPLTVTSAQKNPTAFYLCASSITSGGVETQYFGPGTRLLVL.

The chain recombines TRBV2 with TRBJ2-3, with D perhaps assigned TRBD1 or TRBD2 (6 bases each). V was clipped by 10 bases and J by 1 base, with 12 bases between them. The CDR3 consists of 13 residues. CDR1 and CDR2 from the germline V gene are SNHLY and FYNNEI. The CDR3 region is CATSGEGTDTQYF. In DNA, the CDR3 is TGTGCCACCTCAGGGGAGGGCACAGATACGCAGTATTTT.

This clone came up once. V gene TRBV4-1 combines with J gene TRBJ2-3, with D uncertain. The CDR3 loop spans 12 amino acids. The germline CDR1 and CDR2 sequences are MGHRA and YSYEKL. The germline V and J ends were trimmed by 4 bases and 2 bases, with 4 bases remaining between them. CDR3 in amino acids: CASSPPTDTQYF. The DNA for the CDR3 is TGCGCCAGCAGCCCCCCCACAGATACGCAGTATTTT.

The rearrangement links TRBV5-1 to TRBJ2-5; weak D call: TRBD1 (5 bases). The CDR3 is 15 amino acids. Germline V gene lookup returns CDR1 SGHRS and CDR2 YFSETQ. Trimming cost V 0 bases and J 5 bases, with 14 bases left between them. The CDR3 coding sequence is TGCGCCAGCAGCTTGGCCTCAGGGTCGTCGGAGACCCAGTACTTC. This sequence encodes CASSLASGSSETQYF. Drawing the rest from reference TRBV5-1 and TRBJ2-5, the complete variable domain is KAGVTQTPRYLIKTRGQQVTLSCSPISGHRSVSWYQQTPGQGLQFLFEYFSETQRNKGNFPGRFSGRQFSNSRSEMNVSTLELGDSALYLCASSLASGSSETQYFGPGTRLLVL.

This sequence joins TRBV2 and TRBJ2-5; the D is unclear. CDR1 and CDR2 (germline): SNHLY, FYNNEI. This CDR3 spans 14 amino acids. V lost 2 bases and J lost 4, with 11 bases in between. The CDR3 bases are TGTGCCAGCAGTGAACAAGGATGGGGAGAGACCCAGTACTTC. This gives the protein CASSEQGWGETQYF.

The V gene is TRBV5-1, the J gene TRBJ2-7; 11 bases agree with TRBD1. The V gene's germline CDR1 is SGHRS and CDR2 YFSETQ. With V trimmed by 5 bases and J by 6 bases, 4 bases remained unmatched. The CDR3 loop spans 13 amino acids. DNA for the CDR3: TGCGCCAGCAGTCTGGGACAGGGGGTCGAGCAGTACTTC. Translating gives CASSLGQGVEQYF.

The CDR3 nucleotides are TGCGCCAGCAGCCGGGACTTAGGGGTCTCCTACGAGCAGTACTTC. As protein: CASSRDLGVSYEQYF. This chain uses TRBV5-1 with TRBJ2-7; a possible D gene is TRBD2 (6 bases). Trimming stripped 4 bases from V and 0 bases from J, with 14 bases between. Germline CDR1 reads SGHRS; CDR2 reads YFSETQ. This CDR3 spans 15 amino acids.

This clone appeared a few times. The chain is built from TRBV4-2 and TRBJ2-7; TRBD2 matches at 10 bases. V lost 0 bases, J lost 3 bases, and 8 bases stayed unmatched. In germline, CDR1 is LGHNA, CDR2 YNFKEQ. The CDR3 consists of 17 residues. The CDR3 DNA is TGTGCCAGCAGCCAAGATAAAAGGGCTAGCGGGAGCTACGAGCAGTACTTC. Protein product: CASSQDKRASGSYEQYF.

This clone showed up just once. The genes are TRBV18 and TRBJ1-1, with D hard to call. Trimming cost V 3 bases and J 0 bases, with 5 bases left between them. CDR1 and CDR2 (germline): KGHSH, LQKENI. This CDR3 is 13 amino acids long. As DNA, the CDR3 is TGTGCCAGCTCACCTCAGATGAACACTGAAGCTTTCTTT. It specifies CASSPQMNTEAFF.

The genes are TRBV10-1 and TRBJ2-3; 8 bases are shared with TRBD2. V lost 4 bases, J lost 2 bases, and 5 bases stayed unmatched. CDR1 and CDR2 (germline): WNHNN, SYGVQD (reference sequence). The CDR3 spans 15 residues. As DNA, the CDR3 is TGCGCCAGCAGTGTAACTAGCGGCCTCACAGATACGCAGTATTTT. It translates to CASSVTSGLTDTQYF.

Details on this clone: The DNA is omitted, as the CDR3 cannot be located on it reliably, and the CDR3 follows TCRdb's listing. V and J are TRBV28 and TRBJ2-7; the table's D gene call, TRBD1, was not cross checked with the DNA. Germline CDR1 and CDR2: MDHEN and SYDVKM. From its first to its last residue, the CDR3 has 15 amino acids. The CDR3 spells CASSLERDRVREQYF.

The rearrangement joins TRBV6-5 to TRBJ1-5, with D unclear. CDR3 length: 13 residues. From germline, CDR1 is MNHEY and CDR2 SVGAGI. Trimming pared 4 bases from V and 7 bases from J, leaving 11 bases between. The CDR3 is CASSFADGQPQHF. The CDR3 region has the DNA TGTGCCAGCAGTTTCGCGGACGGACAGCCCCAGCATTTT.

The rearrangement joins TRBV19 to TRBJ1-5, with 9 bases identical to TRBD1. CDR1 and CDR2 (germline): LNHDA, SQIVND (reference sequence). The CDR3 has 19 residues. V lost 3 bases and J lost 5; bases outside the gene matches: 17. The CDR3 DNA reads as TGTGCCAGTAGTATCCTAACAGGGGGCGCACAGTTTAAGGATCAGCCCCAGCATTTT. Amino acid sequence: CASSILTGGAQFKDQPQHF.

The rearrangement links TRBV6-5 to TRBJ2-3; 8 bases align to TRBD1. V lost 7 bases, J lost 0 bases, and 3 bases stayed unmatched. CDR3 length equals 14 residues. Germline-derived CDR1 and CDR2 are MNHEY and SVGAGI. CDR3 DNA: TGTGCCAGCACCCGGGACAGGAGCACAGATACGCAGTATTTT. Translation gives CASTRDRSTDTQYF.